This T cell receptor beta chain was documented in a study of blood T cells in healthy people across ages. Isolation yielded PBMCs, at least 7 million per sample, in every case. This clonotype occurred a few times. For the second PCR, which ran for about 7 to 12 cycles, a sample-barcoded 5' primer and a J-beta primer mix were used. One entry per CDR3 protein, called by TCRdb with MiXCR from the 5' RACE reads. Of approximately 1.5 million distinct CDR3 sequences listed, 35% to 45% are singletons. The CDR3 covers 15 residues. Germline trimming cut 4 bases from V and 3 bases from J; bases unmatched to any gene: 8. CDR1 is MNHEY, CDR2 SVGEGT, per germline.

This sequence joins TRBV6-2 or TRBV6-3 and TRBJ2-7; 8 bases line up with TRBD2. This receptor was obtained from a woman under 30 in good health. The sequenced material came from blood. CDR3 amino acids: CASSFGGTRNYEQYF. The CDR3 DNA follows: TGTGCCAGCAGTTTCGGGGGGACTAGAAACTACGAGCAGTACTTC.